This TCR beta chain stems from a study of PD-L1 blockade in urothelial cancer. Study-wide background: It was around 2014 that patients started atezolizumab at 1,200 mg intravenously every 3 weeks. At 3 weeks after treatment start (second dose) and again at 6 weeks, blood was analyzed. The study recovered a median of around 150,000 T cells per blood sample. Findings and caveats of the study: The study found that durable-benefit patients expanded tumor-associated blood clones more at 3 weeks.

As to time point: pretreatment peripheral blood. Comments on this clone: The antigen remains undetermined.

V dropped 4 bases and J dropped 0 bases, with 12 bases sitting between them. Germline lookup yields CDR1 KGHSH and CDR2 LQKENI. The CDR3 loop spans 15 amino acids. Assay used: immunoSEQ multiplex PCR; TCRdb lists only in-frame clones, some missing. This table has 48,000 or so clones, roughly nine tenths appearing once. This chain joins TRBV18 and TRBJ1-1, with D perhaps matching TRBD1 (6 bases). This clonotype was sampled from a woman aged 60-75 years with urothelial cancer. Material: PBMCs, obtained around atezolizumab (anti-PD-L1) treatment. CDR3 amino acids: CASSLKGHLNTEAFF. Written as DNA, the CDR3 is TGTGCCAGCTCACTTAAGGGACACTTGAACACTGAAGCTTTCTTT.